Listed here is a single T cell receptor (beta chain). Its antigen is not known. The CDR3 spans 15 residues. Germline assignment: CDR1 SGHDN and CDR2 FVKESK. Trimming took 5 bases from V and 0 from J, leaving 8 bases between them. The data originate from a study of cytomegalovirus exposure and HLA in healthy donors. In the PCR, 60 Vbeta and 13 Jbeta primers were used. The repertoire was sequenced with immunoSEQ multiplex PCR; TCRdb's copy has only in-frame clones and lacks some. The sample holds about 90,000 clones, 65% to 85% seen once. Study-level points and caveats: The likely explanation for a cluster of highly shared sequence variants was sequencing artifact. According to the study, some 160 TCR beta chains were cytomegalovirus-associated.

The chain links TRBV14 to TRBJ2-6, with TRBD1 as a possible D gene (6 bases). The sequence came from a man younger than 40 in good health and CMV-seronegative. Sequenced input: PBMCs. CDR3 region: CASSIQGSGANVLTF. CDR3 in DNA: TGTGCCAGCAGCATACAGGGCTCTGGGGCCAACGTCCTGACTTTC.